This passage covers 30 T cell receptor beta chains from one sample sequenced in a study of human T cells and chemical hapten exposure. TCRdb reprocessed the RACE reads via MiXCR and lists one record per CDR3 protein. Of 95,000 to 150,000 distinct CDR3 sequences in the sample, approximately 10% were seen once. As to time point: patch test 3, about 24 weeks after DPC sensitization. Treatment meaning: therapeutic diphenylcyclopropenone sensitization with weekly scalp DPC. The source was whole blood, collected in connection with sensitization to the hapten diphenylcyclopropenone (DPC). These receptors all come from a woman between 45 and 65 years old with alopecia areata. Some clones in this sample may be carry-over from other donors' samples.

The table lists this clonotype with a few counts. The gene calls are TRBV4-1 and TRBJ1-5; no clear D gene. There are 14 residues in the CDR3. Germline V lookup: CDR1 MGHRA, CDR2 YSYEKL. V lost 0 bases and J 0 bases, leaving 3 bases between the germline ends. This CDR3 is CASSQDFSNQPQHF. The CDR3 nucleotides are TGCGCCAGCAGCCAAGACTTTAGCAATCAGCCCCAGCATTTT.

The chain carries TRBV4-1 and TRBJ1-1, with D hard to call. The CDR3 extends over 14 amino acids. With 0 bases removed from V and 1 base from J, the gap between germline ends came to 6 bases. Germline loops: CDR1 MGHRA, CDR2 YSYEKL. The DNA of the CDR3 is TGCGCCAGCAGCCAAGAACGCAGGAACACTGAAGCTTTCTTT. Encoded protein: CASSQERRNTEAFF.

This clonotype was seen a handful of times. The rearrangement joins TRBV10-3 to TRBJ2-7; TRBD1 matches at 8 bases. Per the germline V gene, CDR1 is ENHRY and CDR2 is SYGVKD. The CDR3 consists of 12 residues. J gave up 7 bases and V 8 bases, and 7 bases lay outside the gene matches. The CDR3 here is CAIPGQAGEQYF. The CDR3 nucleotides are TGTGCCATCCCGGGACAGGCGGGGGAGCAGTACTTC.

The chain couples TRBV20-1 to TRBJ2-2, with D unresolved. V was shortened by 1 base and J by 4 bases, with 10 bases between the two germline ends. The CDR3 sequence is 14 residues long. Germline V CDR1 and CDR2: DFQATT, SNEGSKA (reference sequence). CDR3 region: CSARGNHCTGELFF. DNA of the CDR3: TGCAGTGCTAGAGGGAACCACTGCACCGGGGAGCTGTTTTTT.

The V gene is TRBV27, the J gene TRBJ1-2; unclear D gene. Germline CDR1 is MNHEY and CDR2 is SMNVEV (reference sequence). CDR3 length: 15 amino acids. Trimming stripped 3 bases from V and 6 bases from J, with 17 bases between. CDR3 DNA: TGTGCCAGCAGTTTTGTCACCGGGAAGAAGAATGGCTACACCTTC. Its protein is CASSFVTGKKNGYTF.

In this sample, this clonotype turned up many times. The chain combines TRBV7-9 with TRBJ1-4; no firm D call. CDR3 length: 15 residues. Trimming removed 1 base from V and 2 bases from J, with 8 bases in between. The germline gives CDR1 SEHNR, CDR2 FQNEAQ (reference sequence). The CDR3 coding sequence is TGTGCCAGCAGCTTAGGTCCAAGCACTAATGAAAAACTGTTTTTT. Its protein product is CASSLGPSTNEKLFF.

V usage is TRBV28 and J usage is TRBJ1-1, with D possibly being TRBD1 (5 bases). V lost 4 bases and J 0 bases, leaving 15 bases between the germline ends. CDR1 MDHEN and CDR2 SYDVKM come from the germline V gene. The CDR3 totals 16 residues. The CDR3 loop is CASSSGWGDLNTEAFF. In nucleotides, the CDR3 is TGTGCCAGCAGTTCGGGGTGGGGGGATTTGAACACTGAAGCTTTCTTT.

The DNA for the CDR3 is TGTGCCAGCAGCCAAACCCGGGACAGGGGGTATTCACCCCTCCACTTT. Protein sequence: CASSQTRDRGYSPLHF. The chain has TRBV3-1 and TRBJ1-6; TRBD1 matches at 11 bases. This CDR3 is 16 amino acids long. Germline V CDR1 and CDR2: LGHDT, YNNKEL (reference sequence). After removal of 2 bases from V and 8 bases from J, the junction contained 5 bases not matched to a gene. The complete variable domain, with remaining parts taken from reference TRBV3-1 and TRBJ1-6, reads DTAVSQTPKYLVTQMGNDKSIKCEQNLGHDTMYWYKQDSKKFLKIMFSYNNKELIINETVPNRFSPKSPDKAHLNLHINSLELGDSAVYFCASSQTRDRGYSPLHFGNGTRLTVT.

The sample holds many counts of this clonotype. The chain combines TRBV7-8 with TRBJ2-2, with D unclear. The CDR3 is 13 residues long. Trimming removed 2 bases from V and 8 bases from J, with 9 bases in between. CDR1 SGHVS and CDR2 FQNEAQ come from the germline V gene. In DNA, the CDR3 is TGTGCCAGCAGCTTACAGGCCGTAGGGGAGCTGTTTTTT. This gives the protein CASSLQAVGELFF.

This chain joins TRBV6-2 or TRBV6-3 and TRBJ2-1; 8 bases fit TRBD2. There are 15 residues in the CDR3. Germline trimming cut 6 bases from V and 7 bases from J; bases unmatched to any gene: 11. Germline V gives CDR1 MNHEY, CDR2 SVGEGT. The CDR3 DNA reads TGTGCCAGCAGAAACGCCCAGCGGGAGTCAAATGAGCAGTTCTTC. Its protein is CASRNAQRESNEQFF.

V and J are TRBV6-6 and TRBJ1-6; D is possibly TRBD1 (6 bases). The CDR3 is 15 amino acids. Trimming took 2 bases from V and 6 from J, leaving 11 bases between them. Germline V gene sequence: CDR1 MNHNY, CDR2 SVGAGI (reference sequence). CDR3 bases: TGTGCCAGCAGTTACCCAGGGGAGGGTAATTCACCCCTCCACTTT. This encodes CASSYPGEGNSPLHF.

This clonotype has a count of ten or more. J is TRBJ2-7 and V is TRBV28; 8 bases line up with TRBD1. The CDR3 consists of 14 residues. V was pared by 6 bases and J by 3 bases, with 7 bases of the junction left unmatched. From germline, CDR1 is MDHEN and CDR2 SYDVKM. CDR3 protein: CASSPGQAHYEQYF. In DNA, the CDR3 is TGTGCCAGCAGCCCGGGACAGGCGCACTACGAGCAGTACTTC.

J is TRBJ2-3 and V is TRBV21-1; TRBD2, the D gene given by the table, was not confirmed from the DNA. TRBV21-1 is labeled a pseudogene. This CDR3 has 20 residues. Written as DNA, the CDR3 is TGTGCCAGCAGCAAAGATGCGGGGGGGCTCTCCCCAATAAGTTTGGATACGCAGTATTTT. This sequence encodes CASSKDAGGLSPISLDTQYF.

This chain links TRBV28 with TRBJ1-1; D remains unclear. This CDR3 has 12 residues. CDR1 MDHEN and CDR2 SYDVKM come from the germline V gene. The CDR3 DNA sequence: TGTGCTGCCTGGGATATGGGTACTGAAGCTTTCTTT. Encoded protein: CAAWDMGTEAFF. Variable domain in full (rest from reference TRBV28 and TRBJ1-1): DVKVTQSSRYLVKRTGEKVFLECVQDMDHENMFWYRQDPGLGLRLIYFSYDVKMKEKGDIPEGYSVSREKKERFSLILESASTNQTSMYLCAAWDMGTEAFFGQGTRLTVV.

This clonotype was detected ten times or more. The CDR3 region is CASSPNRGGTEAFF. The CDR3 DNA reads TGTGCCAGCAGCCCCAACAGGGGAGGCACTGAAGCTTTCTTT. The chain is built from TRBV7-6 and TRBJ1-1; 7 nucleotides match TRBD1. Germline V CDR1 and CDR2: SGHVS, FNYEAQ. This CDR3 is built from 14 residues. V shed 5 bases, J shed 4 bases, and the junction held 7 bases outside the gene matches.

At least ten counts were recorded for this clonotype. CDR3 sequence reads: CSARDSGRAHTGELFF. In DNA, the CDR3 is TGCAGTGCTAGAGATAGCGGGAGGGCGCACACCGGGGAGCTGTTTTTT. The rearrangement links TRBV20-1 to TRBJ2-2; 11 bases line up with TRBD2. CDR3 length: 16 amino acids. V lost 0 bases and J lost 3; bases outside the gene matches: 3. Germline-derived CDR1 and CDR2 are DFQATT and SNEGSKA (reference sequence).

There are a few counts of this clonotype. This rearrangement joins TRBV18 to TRBJ1-1; no firm D call. This CDR3 has 14 residues. Looked up from germline, CDR1 is KGHSH and CDR2 is LQKENI. Trimming pared 5 bases from V and 0 bases from J, leaving 10 bases between. The CDR3 nucleotides are TGTGCCAGCTCAGAAGGAACGATGAACACTGAAGCTTTCTTT. Translating it yields CASSEGTMNTEAFF.

This clonotype has a count of ten or more. The chain combines TRBV11-2 with TRBJ2-5; D unclear. Germline-derived CDR1 and CDR2 are SGHAT and FQNNGV. The length of the CDR3 is 12 residues. V was clipped by 1 base and J by 4 bases, with 4 bases between them. This CDR3 reads CASSLAGETQYF. As DNA, the CDR3 is TGTGCCAGCAGCTTAGCTGGAGAGACCCAGTACTTC. Full variable domain (remainder filled in from reference TRBV11-2 and TRBJ2-5): EAGVAQSPRYKIIEKRQSVAFWCNPISGHATLYWYQQILGQGPKLLIQFQNNGVVDDSQLPKDRFSAERLKGVDSTLKIQPAKLEDSAVYLCASSLAGETQYFGPGTRLLVL.

J is TRBJ1-2 and V is TRBV20-1; D not resolved. In germline, CDR1 is DFQATT, CDR2 SNEGSKA (reference sequence). V was shortened by 0 bases and J by 3 bases, with 11 bases between the two germline ends. There are 14 residues in the CDR3. DNA of the CDR3: TGCAGTGCTAGAGAAATGGAAGACCACTATGGCTACACCTTC. Translating it yields CSAREMEDHYGYTF.

The gene calls are TRBV4-1 and TRBJ1-5, with D uncertain. Germline V CDR1 and CDR2: MGHRA, YSYEKL. This CDR3 contains 14 residues. V lost 2 bases, J lost 5 bases, and 10 bases lay in between. The CDR3 spells CASSQSPVDQPQHF. The CDR3 DNA reads TGCGCCAGCAGCCAAAGCCCGGTGGATCAGCCCCAGCATTTT.

The chain has TRBV18 and TRBJ2-7, with D uncertain. The ends were cut back, 3 bases at V and 0 bases at J, with 9 bases in the middle. Germline V CDR1 and CDR2: KGHSH, LQKENI. CDR3 length equals 14 residues. CDR3 bases: TGTGCCAGCTCACCGGGCCCGAGCTCCTACGAGCAGTACTTC. Amino acids: CASSPGPSSYEQYF.

This clonotype has at least ten counts. This chain connects TRBV6-2 or TRBV6-3 to TRBJ2-7, with D uncertain. V was pared by 2 bases and J by 7 bases, with 15 bases between. Germline CDR1 reads MNHEY; CDR2 reads SVGEGT. The CDR3 is made up of 14 amino acids. This CDR3 reads CASSYPGPAWEQYF. As DNA, the CDR3 is TGTGCCAGCAGTTACCCCGGTCCTGCATGGGAGCAGTACTTC.

This clonotype was detected ten times or more. This sequence joins TRBV29-1 and TRBJ1-2; D gene ambiguous. The CDR3 spans 11 residues. Germline V lookup: CDR1 SQVTM, CDR2 ANQGSEA. Between the trimmed V and J ends, which lost 6 bases and 4 bases, there was a span of 9 bases. The CDR3 region is CSVYRRYGYTF. The CDR3 coding sequence is TGCAGCGTCTACAGACGCTATGGCTACACCTTC.

This clonotype occurred once. In nucleotides, the CDR3 is TGCAGTGCAGCAGGGGGCTTCGGCAATCAGCCCCAGCATTTT. It translates to CSAAGGFGNQPQHF. The chain has TRBV20-1 and TRBJ1-5; TRBD1 aligns across 8 bases. The ends lost 6 bases at V and 2 bases at J; junction bases unmatched: 6. Germline assignment: CDR1 DFQATT and CDR2 SNEGSKA (reference sequence). The CDR3 has 14 amino acids.

The chain joins TRBV7-8 to TRBJ1-2; the D gene is possibly TRBD1 (6 bases). Germline CDR1 SGHVS, CDR2 FQNEAQ. Deletions cut 0 bases from V and 6 bases from J, with 14 bases between. The CDR3 contains 15 residues. The CDR3 reads CASSLASTGQNGYTF. The CDR3 region has the DNA TGTGCCAGCAGCTTAGCATCCACAGGGCAGAATGGCTACACCTTC.

This clonotype was counted between two and nine times. This chain links TRBV2 with TRBJ1-2; 7 positions agree with TRBD1. Per germline, CDR1 SNHLY and CDR2 FYNNEI. Trimming cost V 7 bases and J 8 bases; bases outside gene matches: 7. The CDR3 runs 12 residues. The CDR3 sequence: CASTWDRTGYTF. CDR3 DNA sequence: TGTGCCAGCACTTGGGACAGAACAGGCTACACCTTC. Based on the CDR3 plus reference TRBV2 and TRBJ1-2, the full variable domain is EPEVTQTPSHQVTQMGQEVILRCVPISNHLYFYWYRQILGQKVEFLVSFYNNEISEKSEIFDDQFSVERPDGSNFTLKIRSTKLEDSAMYFCASTWDRTGYTFGSGTRLTVV.

This clonotype was detected once. The chain employs TRBV20-1 and TRBJ1-6; possible D gene TRBD1, 5 bases. The CDR3 length is 13 residues. Trimming took off 7 bases at V and 6 bases at J, with 13 bases between the two ends. Germline loops: CDR1 DFQATT, CDR2 SNEGSKA (reference sequence). This CDR3 is CSVQDTVNSPLHF. Written as DNA, the CDR3 is TGCAGTGTGCAGGACACAGTTAATTCACCCCTCCACTTT.

This chain links TRBV4-1 with TRBJ1-5; D unclear. The CDR3 has 14 amino acids. The ends were cut back, 4 bases at V and 3 bases at J, with 10 bases in the middle. CDR1 MGHRA and CDR2 YSYEKL come from the germline V gene. DNA of the CDR3: TGCGCCAGCAGCCTCTTCTTACTCAATCAGCCCCAGCATTTT. Amino acid sequence: CASSLFLLNQPQHF.

J is TRBJ2-2 and V is TRBV29-1, with TRBD1 as a possible D gene (5 bases). Trimming took 6 bases from V and 1 from J, leaving 12 bases between them. The CDR3 spans 14 residues. Germline CDR1 is SQVTM and CDR2 is ANQGSEA. Here the CDR3 DNA reads TGCAGCGTGGGGCAGACACAGAACACCGGGGAGCTGTTTTTT. It translates to CSVGQTQNTGELFF.

A few counts support this clonotype. The chain couples TRBV6-2 or TRBV6-3 to TRBJ1-5; 9 nucleotides line up with TRBD1. The V gene's germline CDR1 is MNHEY and CDR2 SVGEGT. The CDR3 is 15 amino acids. The junction had 9 bases not matched to a gene; V was cut back by 6 bases and J by 6 bases. CDR3 DNA sequence: TGTGCCAGCAGCTCCGGCGACAGGGGGTTTCAGCCCCAGCATTTT. The encoded protein is CASSSGDRGFQPQHF.